This TCR beta chain was sequenced in a study of cytomegalovirus exposure and HLA in healthy donors. With respect to this clone: Antigen specificity is unknown.

The CDR3 extends over 16 amino acids. Germline CDR1 SGHTA, CDR2 FQGNSA. Trimming cost V 5 bases and J 8 bases; bases outside gene matches: 15. PCR amplification relied on 60 Vbeta primers (plus 13 Jbeta primers). Measured with immunoSEQ multiplex PCR; TCRdb has only the in-frame clones, and not every one. The sample records approximately 160,000 clones, approximately 82% being singletons. General observations from the study: Later analysis identified several of the most significant clusters that appeared linked to common viral pathogens.

This chain joins TRBV7-2 and TRBJ1-2; 9 bases agree with TRBD1. The receptor was isolated from a male donor in good health and CMV-seronegative. Sequenced material: PBMCs. The CDR3 bases are TGTGCCAGCAGCGTACAGGGGGCGAAAGATTCGGAAGGCTACACCTTC. It translates to CASSVQGAKDSEGYTF.